The 15 T cell receptor beta chains reported below all come from one sample, sequenced in a study of blood T cell repertoires in COVID-19. Sequenced by immunoSEQ multiplex PCR; TCRdb stores in-frame clones only, minus some. This table holds a few hundred thousand clones, approximately 80% found once. Sequenced input: PBMCs or T cells enriched from blood (not recorded which). The receptors stem from a man in his forties who had recovered from COVID-19.

The V call is TRBV19, the J call TRBJ1-2; the match to TRBD1 covers 7 bases. Germline V gene sequence: CDR1 LNHDA, CDR2 SQIVND (reference sequence). V was pared by 2 bases and J by 4 bases, with 4 bases of the junction left unmatched. CDR3 length: 14 residues. The CDR3 spells CASSITQGGYGYTF. In DNA form, the CDR3 reads TGTGCCAGTAGTATAACGCAGGGGGGCTATGGCTACACCTTC.

The chain is built from TRBV7-9 and TRBJ1-2; no clear D gene. Germline CDR1 reads SEHNR; CDR2 reads FQNEAQ (reference sequence). V lost 1 base and J 0 bases, leaving 6 bases between the germline ends. The CDR3 is 14 residues long. The CDR3 DNA reads as TGTGCCAGCAGCTTAGGAGAAGCTAACTATGGCTACACCTTC. Translated: CASSLGEANYGYTF.

The rearrangement uses TRBV12-5 and TRBJ2-1, with 9 bases that match TRBD2. The CDR3 is made up of 14 amino acids. The junction had 6 bases not matched to a gene; V was cut back by 6 bases and J by 6 bases. Per the germline V gene, CDR1 is LGHNT and CDR2 is FRNRAP. Written as DNA, the CDR3 is TGTGCTAGTGGGACCGGGACTAGCAGCAATGAGCAGTTCTTC. Residues: CASGTGTSSNEQFF.

In its sample, this clone was seen once. V gene TRBV7-7 combines with J gene TRBJ2-3, with TRBD1 identical over 9 bases. V lost 5 bases, J lost 2 bases, and 5 bases stayed unmatched. The CDR3 length is 15 residues. Germline V gene lookup returns CDR1 SSHAT and CDR2 FNYEAQ (reference sequence). CDR3 DNA: TGTGCCAGCAGCACCGGACAGGGGCCCACAGATACGCAGTATTTT. Protein: CASSTGQGPTDTQYF.

The V call is TRBV19, the J call TRBJ1-5; D gene uncertain. Trimming left V 8 bases short and J 11 bases short, with 16 bases between. The V gene's germline CDR1 is LNHDA and CDR2 SQIVND (reference sequence). The CDR3 extends over 12 amino acids. As DNA, the CDR3 is TGTGCCAGTCACGACGGGTTCAAGTCCCAGCATTTT. It codes for CASHDGFKSQHF.

The chain combines TRBV18 with TRBJ2-3; 9 nucleotides match TRBD2. The CDR3 contains 16 residues. The J segment lost 6 bases and the V segment lost 2 bases, leaving 9 bases of the junction unmatched. Germline values: CDR1 KGHSH, CDR2 LQKENI. The CDR3 spells CASSPKAGGPGDTQYF. The CDR3 DNA sequence: TGTGCCAGCTCACCAAAGGCGGGAGGGCCAGGGGATACGCAGTATTTT.

This clone was recorded once. The genes are TRBV9 and TRBJ2-6, with 7 bases identical to TRBD2. CDR1 and CDR2 (germline): SGDLS, YYNGEE. There are 15 residues in the CDR3. J lost 4 bases, V lost 6 bases, and 7 bases had no gene match. Here the CDR3 DNA reads TGTGCCAGCACCAAAAGCGGGACGGGGGCCAACGTCCTGACTTTC. This sequence encodes CASTKSGTGANVLTF.

The chain is built from TRBV5-1 and TRBJ2-2, with 8 bases aligning to TRBD2. The V gene's germline CDR1 is SGHRS and CDR2 YFSETQ. The CDR3 sequence is 16 residues long. The V and J ends lost 1 base and 0 bases, in that order; junction bases with no gene match: 2. CDR3 amino acids: CASSLTREANTGELFF. DNA of the CDR3: TGCGCCAGCAGCTTGACGCGGGAGGCGAACACCGGGGAGCTGTTTTTT.

The CDR3 nucleotides read TGCGCCAGCAGCTTGGCTCTTCAGACACCCCTCCACTTT. It specifies CASSLALQTPLHF. The rearrangement links TRBV5-1 to TRBJ1-6; D is undetermined. V dropped 0 bases and J dropped 11 bases, with 9 bases sitting between them. Germline-derived CDR1 and CDR2 are SGHRS and YFSETQ. This CDR3 has 13 amino acids.

The chain recombines TRBV14 with TRBJ1-1, with 9 bases lining up with TRBD1. Germline lookup yields CDR1 SGHDN and CDR2 FVKESK. J lost 3 bases, V lost 2 bases, and 10 bases had no gene match. This CDR3 comprises 17 residues. In nucleotides, the CDR3 is TGTGCCAGCAGCCAACGAAGTAACAGGGGGCAGTACACTGAAGCTTTCTTT. It translates to CASSQRSNRGQYTEAFF. Filled out from reference TRBV14 and TRBJ1-1, the complete variable domain reads EAGVTQFPSHSVIEKGQTVTLRCDPISGHDNLYWYRRVMGKEIKFLLHFVKESKQDESGMPNNRFLAERTGGTYSTLKVQPAELEDSGVYFCASSQRSNRGQYTEAFFGQGTRLTVV.

This rearrangement joins TRBV3-1 (or the pseudogene TRBV3-2) to TRBJ2-1; D unclear. The CDR3 runs to 15 residues. V lost 2 bases, J lost 1 base, and 9 bases lay in between. Germline V lookup: CDR1 LGHDT, CDR2 YNNKEL (reference sequence). CDR3 nucleotides: TGTGCCAGCAGCCAATCCCGCGGATCCTACAATGAGCAGTTCTTC. This translates into CASSQSRGSYNEQFF.

Only a few counts were recorded for this clone. The rearrangement joins TRBV6-1 to TRBJ2-2; D remains ambiguous. The length of the CDR3 is 16 residues. With 1 base removed from V and 5 bases from J, the gap between germline ends came to 14 bases. CDR1 MNHNS and CDR2 SASEGT come from the germline V gene. The CDR3 DNA sequence: TGTGCCAGCAGTGAAGGAGTAGATGTAGTAACCGGGGAGCTGTTTTTT. Its translation is CASSEGVDVVTGELFF.

The chain joins TRBV29-1 to TRBJ1-5, with TRBD1 as a possible D gene (5 bases). This CDR3 region has 13 residues. The germline V and J ends were trimmed by 4 bases and 4 bases, with 11 bases remaining between them. Looked up from germline, CDR1 is SQVTM and CDR2 is ANQGSEA. The CDR3 DNA sequence: TGCAGCGTTGTCCCTACAGGTAATCAGCCCCAGCATTTT. Protein sequence: CSVVPTGNQPQHF.

This clone was counted a single time. V usage is TRBV6-5 and J usage is TRBJ2-7; D gene unclear. Trimming pared 10 bases from V and 3 bases from J, leaving 10 bases between. Germline loops: CDR1 MNHEY, CDR2 SVGAGI. CDR3 length: 11 residues. The chain's CDR3 is CATTVYYEQYF. The CDR3 region has the DNA TGTGCCACCACAGTATACTACGAGCAGTACTTC.

CDR3 protein: CASRRGNYGYTF. The CDR3 DNA sequence: TGTGCCAGCAGGCGAGGGAACTATGGCTACACCTTC. The rearrangement uses TRBV6-5 and TRBJ1-2, with D uncertain. CDR1 is MNHEY and CDR2 is SVGAGI in the germline V gene. There are 12 residues in the CDR3. Trimming shortened V by 6 bases and J by 2 bases, and 7 bases separated the two germline ends.